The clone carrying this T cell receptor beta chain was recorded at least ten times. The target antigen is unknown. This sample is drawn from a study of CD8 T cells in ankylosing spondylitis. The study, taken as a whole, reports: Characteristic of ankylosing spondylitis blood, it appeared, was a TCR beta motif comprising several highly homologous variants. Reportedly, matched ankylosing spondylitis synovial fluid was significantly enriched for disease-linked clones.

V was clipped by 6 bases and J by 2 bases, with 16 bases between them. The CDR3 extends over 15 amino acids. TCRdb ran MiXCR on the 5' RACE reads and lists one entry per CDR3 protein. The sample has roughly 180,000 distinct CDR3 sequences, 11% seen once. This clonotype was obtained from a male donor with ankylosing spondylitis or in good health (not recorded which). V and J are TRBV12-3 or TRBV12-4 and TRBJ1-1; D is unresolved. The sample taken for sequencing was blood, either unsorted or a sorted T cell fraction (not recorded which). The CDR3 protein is CASRTFGKGNTEAFF. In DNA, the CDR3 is TGTGCCAGCAGAACTTTCGGCAAGGGAAACACTGAAGCTTTCTTT.